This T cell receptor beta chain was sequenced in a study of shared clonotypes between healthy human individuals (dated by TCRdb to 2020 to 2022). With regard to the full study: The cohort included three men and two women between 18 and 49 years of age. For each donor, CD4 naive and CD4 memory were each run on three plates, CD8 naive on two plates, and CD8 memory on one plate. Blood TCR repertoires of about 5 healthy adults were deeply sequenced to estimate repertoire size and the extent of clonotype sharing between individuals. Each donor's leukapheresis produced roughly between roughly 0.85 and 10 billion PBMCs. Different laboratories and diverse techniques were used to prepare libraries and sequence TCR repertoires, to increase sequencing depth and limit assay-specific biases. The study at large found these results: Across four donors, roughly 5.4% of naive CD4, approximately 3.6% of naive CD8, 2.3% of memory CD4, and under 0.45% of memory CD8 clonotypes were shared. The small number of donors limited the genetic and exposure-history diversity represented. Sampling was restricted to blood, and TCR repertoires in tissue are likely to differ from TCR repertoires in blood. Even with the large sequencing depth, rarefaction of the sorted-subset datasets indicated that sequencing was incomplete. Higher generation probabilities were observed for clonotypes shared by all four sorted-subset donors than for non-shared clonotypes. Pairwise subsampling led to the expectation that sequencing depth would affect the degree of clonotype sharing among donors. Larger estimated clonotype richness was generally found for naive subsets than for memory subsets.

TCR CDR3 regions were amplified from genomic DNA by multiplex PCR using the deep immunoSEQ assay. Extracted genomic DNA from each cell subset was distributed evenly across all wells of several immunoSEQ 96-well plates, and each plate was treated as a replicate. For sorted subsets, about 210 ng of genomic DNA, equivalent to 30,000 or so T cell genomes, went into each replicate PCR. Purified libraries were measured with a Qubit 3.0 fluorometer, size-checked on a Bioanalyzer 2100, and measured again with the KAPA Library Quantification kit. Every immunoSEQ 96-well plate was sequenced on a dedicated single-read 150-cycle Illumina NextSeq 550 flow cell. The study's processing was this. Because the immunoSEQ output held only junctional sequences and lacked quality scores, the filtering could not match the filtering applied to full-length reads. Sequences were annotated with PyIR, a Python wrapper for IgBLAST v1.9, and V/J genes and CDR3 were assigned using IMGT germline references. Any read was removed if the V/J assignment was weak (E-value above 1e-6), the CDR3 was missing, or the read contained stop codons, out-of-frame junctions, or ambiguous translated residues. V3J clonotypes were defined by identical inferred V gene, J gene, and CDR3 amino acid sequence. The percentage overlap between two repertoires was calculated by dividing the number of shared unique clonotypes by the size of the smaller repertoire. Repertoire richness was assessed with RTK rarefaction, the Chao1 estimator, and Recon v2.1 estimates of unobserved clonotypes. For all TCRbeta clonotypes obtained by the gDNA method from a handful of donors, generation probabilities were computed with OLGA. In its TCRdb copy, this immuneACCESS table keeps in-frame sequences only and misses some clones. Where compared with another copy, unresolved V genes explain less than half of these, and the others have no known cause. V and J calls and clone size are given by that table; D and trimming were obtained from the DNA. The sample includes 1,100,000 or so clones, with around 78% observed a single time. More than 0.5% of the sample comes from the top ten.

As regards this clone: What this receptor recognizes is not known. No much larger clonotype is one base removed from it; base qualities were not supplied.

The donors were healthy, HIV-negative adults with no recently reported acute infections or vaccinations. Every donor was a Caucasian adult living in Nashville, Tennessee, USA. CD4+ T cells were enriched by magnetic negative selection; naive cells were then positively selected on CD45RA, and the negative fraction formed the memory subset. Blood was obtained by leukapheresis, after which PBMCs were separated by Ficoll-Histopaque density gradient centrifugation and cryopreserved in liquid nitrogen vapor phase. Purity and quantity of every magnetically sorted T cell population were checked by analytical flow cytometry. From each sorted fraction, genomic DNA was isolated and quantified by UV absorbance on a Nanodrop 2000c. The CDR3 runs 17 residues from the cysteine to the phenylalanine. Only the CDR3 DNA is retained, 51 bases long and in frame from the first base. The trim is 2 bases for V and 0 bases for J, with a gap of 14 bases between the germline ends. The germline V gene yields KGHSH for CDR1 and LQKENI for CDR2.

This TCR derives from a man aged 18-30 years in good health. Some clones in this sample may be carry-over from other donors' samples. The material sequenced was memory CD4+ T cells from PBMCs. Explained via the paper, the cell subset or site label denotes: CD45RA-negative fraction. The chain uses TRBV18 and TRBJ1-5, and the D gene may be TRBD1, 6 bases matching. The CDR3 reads CASSPGRTASSNQPQHF. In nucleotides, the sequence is TGTGCCAGCTCACCAGGCAGGACAGCTTCTAGCAATCAGCCCCAGCATTTT.